Below are 9 T cell receptor beta chains sequenced from a single sample in a study of T cells in Graves' hyperthyroidism and ophthalmopathy. RNA transcripts yielded amplified TCR beta CDR3 regions. A first-round RT-PCR of the TCR CDR3 used the HTBI primer set. In TCRdb, the multiplex PCR reads were re-called with MiXCR into one record per CDR3 protein. The table lists about 280,000 distinct CDR3 sequences, less than 30% of them singletons. Sample: blood. Receptor source: a man aged 35-49 years with Graves' hyperthyroidism that later progressed to Graves' ophthalmopathy.

This clonotype appeared many times. The rearrangement uses TRBV10-2 and TRBJ2-7, with 7 bases identical to TRBD1. Germline CDR1 and CDR2: WSHSY and SAAADI. The CDR3 runs to 13 residues. V was pared by 7 bases and J by 2 bases, with 5 bases of the junction left unmatched. The DNA of the CDR3 is TGCGCCAGCAAGAGGACAGGTCCCTACGAGCAGTACTTC. Amino acid sequence: CASKRTGPYEQYF.

The chain couples TRBV30 to TRBJ2-5; maybe TRBD1 (5 bases). V shed 5 bases and J shed 1 base, with 11 bases lying between them. Germline CDR1 reads GTSNPN; CDR2 reads SVGIG (reference sequence). CDR3 length: 13 residues. This chain's CDR3 is CAWGRQPQETQYF. The DNA for the CDR3 is TGTGCCTGGGGGCGACAGCCCCAAGAGACCCAGTACTTC.

CDR3 protein: CSAGRDTYEQYF. The CDR3 region has the DNA TGCAGTGCCGGGCGGGACACCTACGAGCAGTACTTC. This rearrangement joins TRBV20-1 to TRBJ2-7; tentatively, D is TRBD1 or TRBD2 (6 bases each). Germline lookup yields CDR1 DFQATT and CDR2 SNEGSKA (reference sequence). Trimming stripped 6 bases from V and 2 bases from J, with 11 bases between. The CDR3 length is 12 residues.

There are many counts of this clonotype. The chain links TRBV2 to TRBJ2-5, with D unclear. This CDR3 is built from 11 residues. Germline CDR1 and CDR2: SNHLY and FYNNEI. V lost 7 bases and J 6 bases, leaving 9 bases between the germline ends. As DNA, the CDR3 is TGTGCCAGCACTTTCGGCCAGACCCAGTACTTC. Its protein is CASTFGQTQYF.

This clonotype was detected ten times or more. CDR3 nucleotide sequence: TGTGCCAGCAGTTACGATCCAGGGGCCAAAACTGGGGCCAACGTCCTGACTTTC. Translation: CASSYDPGAKTGANVLTF. The gene calls are TRBV6-2 or TRBV6-3 and TRBJ2-6, with D possibly TRBD1 on 6 matching bases. V lost 2 bases and J 2 bases, leaving 16 bases between the germline ends. This CDR3 is built from 18 residues. Germline V gene data show CDR1 as MNHEY and CDR2 as SVGEGT.

This clonotype has at least ten counts. This chain joins TRBV10-3 and TRBJ2-7; 7 nucleotides align to TRBD1. The CDR3 is 15 amino acids. The ends lost 0 bases at V and 5 bases at J; junction bases unmatched: 7. Germline CDR1 reads ENHRY; CDR2 reads SYGVKD. This chain's CDR3 is CAISESTGSLDEQYF. DNA of the CDR3: TGTGCCATCAGTGAGTCGACAGGGAGTCTGGACGAGCAGTACTTC.

This clonotype was observed many times. This chain uses TRBV6-2 or TRBV6-3 with TRBJ2-5, with TRBD2 as a possible D gene (7 bases). The CDR3 has 13 amino acids. Germline V CDR1 and CDR2: MNHEY, SVGEGT. Trimming took 7 bases from V and 4 from J, leaving 13 bases between them. CDR3 region: CASMRGQGETQYF. In DNA, the CDR3 is TGTGCCAGCATGCGGGGGCAGGGAGAGACCCAGTACTTC.

Many counts were recorded for this clonotype. V and J are TRBV30 and TRBJ1-1, with unresolved D. Between the trimmed V and J ends, which lost 2 bases and 5 bases, there was a span of 9 bases. Germline V gene sequence: CDR1 GTSNPN, CDR2 SVGIG (reference sequence). The CDR3 consists of 12 residues. The CDR3 reads CAWSPRETEAFF. CDR3 coding DNA: TGTGCCTGGAGTCCACGGGAGACTGAAGCTTTCTTT.

This clonotype was seen many times. This chain joins TRBV28 and TRBJ2-7, with 7 bases aligning to TRBD1. CDR1 is MDHEN and CDR2 is SYDVKM in the germline V gene. V trimming: 4 bases; J trimming: 0 bases; junction bases outside the gene matches: 9. The CDR3 sequence is 16 residues long. DNA for the CDR3: TGTGCCAGCAGTTCCTCCCCCGGGACAGACTCCTACGAGCAGTACTTC. The encoded protein is CASSSSPGTDSYEQYF.